Reported below is one TCR beta chain. Method: immunoSEQ multiplex PCR; TCRdb's copy keeps in-frame clones and lacks some. Among about 280,000 clones listed, around nine tenths were seen once. These data are taken from a study of blood T cell repertoires in COVID-19. The CDR3 length is 14 residues. V lost 2 bases to trimming and J lost 4 bases, with 11 bases between them. CDR1 and CDR2 from the germline V gene are SGHTA and FQGNSA. Sequences were obtained from PBMCs or T cells enriched from blood (not recorded which). This chain connects TRBV7-2 to TRBJ1-1; D is unresolved. The clonotype originates from a woman aged 40 to 55 who had recovered from COVID-19. The DNA for the CDR3 is TGTGCCAGCAGCTTAAAGGGAGGCATCACTGAAGCTTTCTTT. It codes for CASSLKGGITEAFF.